This entry concerns a single T cell receptor (beta chain). This entry is derived from a study of T cells in Graves' hyperthyroidism and ophthalmopathy. Study at large: It was at initial diagnosis, before any treatment, that peripheral blood was collected.

Trimming removed 4 bases at V and 4 bases at J, with 20 bases between. The germline CDR1 and CDR2 sequences are SGHRS and YFSETQ. The CDR3 spans 17 residues. Amplification of TCR beta CDR3 regions was performed using RNA transcripts as template. An initial round of RT-PCR targeting the TCR CDR3 relied on the HTBI primer set. From the multiplex PCR reads, TCRdb called clonotypes with MiXCR, one entry per CDR3 protein. The profile shows approximately 600,000 distinct CDR3 sequences, more than 20% of them singletons. The source material was blood. This clonotype was obtained from a man between 25 and 39 years old with Graves' ophthalmopathy. The chain joins TRBV5-1 to TRBJ2-2; D is uncertain. The CDR3 protein is CASSQAPLLPSTGELFF. The DNA for the CDR3 is TGCGCCAGCAGCCAAGCCCCGCTCTTACCCTCCACCGGGGAGCTGTTTTTT.